Listed below are T cell receptor beta chains from one sample, sequenced in a study of T cell changes during pregnancy in multiple sclerosis. Profiled with immunoSEQ multiplex PCR; TCRdb holds only in-frame clones, not every one. The sample comprises about 68,000 clones, approximately 92% of which are singletons, and over 3.5% rests with the top ten. Material: peripheral blood, obtained after pregnancy. The receptors here all came from a female donor in good health, enrolled as a control in a pregnancy study. Both conserved end residues are part of each CDR3. The D gene is left open where the match is weak. Expanded clones are given a class, and other clones once, few, many or no size at all.

>TRBV7-2|once|TRBD1|TRBJ2-3
CASSFRQGWADTQYF
TGTGCCAGCAGCTTTAGACAGGGGTGGGCAGATACGCAGTATTTT
>TRBV10-3|NA|NA|TRBJ2-6
CATGTEDSGANVLTF
TGTGCCACCGGGACTGAAGACTCTGGGGCCAACGTCCTGACTTTC
>TRBV27|NA|NA|TRBJ2-1
CASSLSGTISYNEQFF
TGTGCCAGCAGTTTATCCGGGACAATCTCCTACAATGAGCAGTTCTTC
>TRBV2|once|NA|TRBJ2-1
CASTPSAAGLDEQFF
TGTGCCAGCACTCCTAGCGCCGCGGGTTTGGATGAGCAGTTCTTC
>TRBV28|NA|TRBD1|TRBJ1-5
CASSHRGANQPQHF
TGTGCCAGCAGTCACAGGGGCGCAAATCAGCCCCAGCATTTT
>TRBV9|NA|NA|TRBJ2-1
CASSVEGGRDEQFF
TGTGCCAGCAGCGTGGAGGGTGGGCGCGATGAGCAGTTCTTC
>TRBV7-2|NA|TRBD2|TRBJ2-1
CASSLEGTTPYNEQFF
TGTGCCAGCAGCTTAGAAGGGACTACCCCCTACAATGAGCAGTTCTTC
>TRBV5-4|NA|NA|TRBJ2-7
CASSSQLRLSF
TGTGCCAGCAGCTCCCAATTACGGTTATCCTTC
>TRBV5-1|NA|NA|TRBJ2-1
CASSLPKVGGDYNEQFF
TGCGCCAGCAGCTTGCCCAAAGTTGGAGGGGACTACAATGAGCAGTTCTTC
>TRBV4-1|NA|TRBD1|TRBJ1-4
CASSQGDSLNEKLFF
TGCGCCAGCAGCCAAGGGGACAGCCTTAATGAAAAACTGTTTTTT
>TRBV9|once|TRBD2|TRBJ2-3
CASSVEASGGFTDTQYF
TGTGCCAGCAGCGTAGAAGCTAGCGGGGGATTCACAGATACGCAGTATTTT
>TRBV14|NA|NA|TRBJ1-3
CASSRQGNTIYF
TGTGCCAGCAGCCGACAGGGAAACACCATATATTTT
>TRBV6-4|NA|TRBD1|TRBJ1-6
CASSDSAGGQSPLHF
TGTGCCAGCAGTGACTCTGCAGGGGGTCAATCACCCCTCCACTTT
>TRBV7-2|NA|NA|TRBJ1-2
CASSLSASPPYGYTF
TGTGCCAGCAGCTTAAGCGCCAGCCCGCCGTATGGCTACACCTTC
>TRBV28|NA|NA|TRBJ1-2
CASSFSGNYGYTF
TGTGCCAGCAGTTTTTCAGGGAACTATGGCTACACCTTC
>TRBV29-1|NA|NA|TRBJ1-2
CSVETGGYTF
TGCAGCGTTGAAACGGGTGGCTACACCTTC
>TRBV5-1|NA|NA|TRBJ2-5
CASSIQETQYF
TGCGCCAGCAGTATCCAAGAGACCCAGTACTTC
>TRBV6-1|NA|NA|TRBJ1-1
CASSDAVTNTEAFF
TGTGCCAGCAGTGACGCAGTAACGAACACTGAAGCTTTCTTT
>TRBV11-2|NA|NA|TRBJ1-6
CASSQGLNSPLHF
TGTGCCAGCAGCCAGGGACTTAATTCACCCCTCCACTTT
>TRBV9|NA|NA|TRBJ2-5
CASSVDEKTQYF
TGTGCCAGCAGCGTAGACGAGAAGACCCAGTACTTC
>TRBV5-1|NA|NA|TRBJ2-5
CASSLFNQETQYF
TGCGCCAGCAGCTTGTTTAACCAAGAGACCCAGTACTTC
>TRBV28|NA|NA|TRBJ2-7
CASSTPSEGRPYEQYF
TGTGCCAGCAGTACCCCCTCCGAGGGTCGGCCCTACGAGCAGTACTTC
>TRBV5-5|NA|NA|TRBJ2-5
CASTQSGYQETQYF
TGTGCCAGCACCCAGTCGGGGTACCAAGAGACCCAGTACTTC
>TRBV4-1|NA|NA|TRBJ1-2
CASSQEERTDSNYGYTF
TGCGCCAGCAGCCAAGAGGAGCGGACAGATTCTAACTATGGCTACACCTTC
>TRBV15|NA|TRBD1|TRBJ1-2
CATSREQGDYGYTF
TGTGCCACCAGCAGAGAACAGGGGGACTATGGCTACACCTTC
>TRBV6-1|NA|TRBD1|TRBJ1-3
CASWTGTGVGNTIYF
TGTGCCAGTTGGACCGGGACAGGGGTAGGAAACACCATATATTTT
>TRBV28|once|TRBD2|TRBJ2-3
CASSLGGGLADTQYF
TGTGCCAGCAGTTTAGGGGGGGGACTGGCAGATACGCAGTATTTT
>TRBV28|once|TRBD2|TRBJ2-6
CASSFTSGRSSGANVLTF
TGTGCCAGCAGTTTCACAAGCGGGAGGAGCTCTGGGGCCAACGTCCTGACTTTC
>TRBV5-6|NA|TRBD1|TRBJ2-3
CASSQGATTDTQYF
TGTGCCAGCTCACAGGGGGCGACCACAGATACGCAGTATTTT
>TRBV19|NA|NA|TRBJ2-7
CVFLPGLSYEQYF
TGTGTCTTTCTCCCGGGACTTAGCTACGAGCAGTACTTC
>TRBV6-7|NA|TRBD1|TRBJ2-7
CATTQGQGSSYEQYF
TGTGCCACCACCCAAGGACAGGGGAGCTCCTACGAGCAGTACTTC
>TRBV7-9|NA|TRBD1|TRBJ2-7
CASSRPGQGVYEQYF
TGTGCCAGCAGCCGACCGGGACAGGGGGTTTACGAGCAGTACTTC
>TRBV6-5|NA|TRBD2|TRBJ2-1
CASSYSVGLGAQEQFF
TGTGCCAGCAGTTACTCGGTGGGACTAGGGGCCCAAGAGCAGTTCTTC
>TRBV10-2|NA|TRBD2|TRBJ2-3
CASRWLAGKDTQYF
TGCGCCAGCAGGTGGCTAGCGGGGAAGGATACGCAGTATTTT
>TRBV11-2|NA|TRBD1|TRBJ1-1
CASSFPWDRAMNTEAFF
TGTGCCAGCAGCTTCCCGTGGGACAGGGCCATGAACACTGAAGCTTTCTTT
>TRBV10-3|NA|TRBD1|TRBJ1-5
CAISETGGFGNQPQHF
TGTGCCATCAGTGAGACAGGGGGTTTTGGCAATCAGCCCCAGCATTTT
>TRBV5-1|NA|NA|TRBJ2-7
CASRRDIAGYEQYF
TGCGCCAGCAGACGGGACATTGCGGGTTACGAGCAGTACTTC
>TRBV28|NA|TRBD1|TRBJ2-3
CASSLGTASTDTQYF
TGTGCCAGCAGTTTGGGGACAGCTAGCACAGATACGCAGTATTTT
>TRBV28|NA|NA|TRBJ2-1
CASISGYNEQFF
TGTGCCAGCATCTCGGGTTACAATGAGCAGTTCTTC
>TRBV28|NA|NA|TRBJ2-1
CASYTIGNNEQFF
TGTGCCAGCTATACGATCGGGAACAATGAGCAGTTCTTC
>TRBV7-9|NA|TRBD1|TRBJ2-2
CASSGRGMTGVNTGELFF
TGTGCCAGCAGCGGTAGAGGGATGACAGGGGTCAACACCGGGGAGCTGTTTTTT
>TRBV7-2|NA|NA|TRBJ2-1
CASSLLQGNEQFF
TGTGCCAGCAGCCTACTTCAGGGAAATGAGCAGTTCTTC
>TRBV11-2|NA|NA|TRBJ2-1
CASSLDLAEQFF
TGTGCCAGCAGCTTAGATCTGGCAGAGCAGTTCTTC
>TRBV15|NA|NA|TRBJ1-1
CATQVRENTEAFF
TGTGCCACCCAGGTCAGGGAGAACACTGAAGCTTTCTTT
>TRBV9|NA|NA|TRBJ2-3
CASSVDQGPDTQYF
TGTGCCAGCAGCGTAGACCAGGGGCCAGATACGCAGTATTTT